This is a list of T cell receptor beta chains from one sample in a study of CD8+CD57+ T cells in acquired aplastic anemia. Each CDR3 protein is one row after TCRdb ran MiXCR on the reads. This repertoire shows around 430,000 distinct CDR3 sequences, more than 25% found once; its top ten account for 0.7% to 1%. The sequenced sample was sorted CD4+, CD8+, or CD8+CD57+ T cells (not recorded which) from PBMCs. The receptors derive from a human donor with aplastic anemia. Each CDR3 is given with its conserved first and last residue. The order of the fields is V gene, D gene, J gene, clone size, CDR3 protein, CDR3 DNA. The D gene is left open where the match is weak. Only some rows state a clone size, as once, few, many or a class for expanded clones.

TRBV20-1,-,TRBJ2-7,-,CSARAGVYEQYF,TGCAGTGCTAGAGCCGGGGTCTACGAGCAGTACTTC
TRBV29-1,TRBD2,TRBJ2-1,-,CSVLPGLAYNEQFF,TGCAGCGTACTTCCGGGACTAGCCTACAATGAGCAGTTCTTC
TRBV11-2,TRBD2,TRBJ2-7,-,CASSLRADLSGEISYEQYF,TGTGCCAGCAGCTTACGGGCGGATCTTAGCGGGGAGATCTCCTACGAGCAGTACTTC
TRBV20-1,-,TRBJ1-2,-,CSARGRANYGYTF,TGCAGTGCTAGAGGACGCGCCAACTATGGCTACACCTTC
TRBV12-3/TRBV12-4,-,TRBJ1-4,few,CASSKTAMSVTNEKLFF,TGTGCCAGCAGTAAGACAGCAATGTCGGTAACTAATGAAAAACTGTTTTTT
TRBV27,-,TRBJ2-5,-,CASSSDTGLGTQYF,TGTGCCAGCAGTTCAGATACAGGTTTGGGGACCCAGTACTTC
TRBV19,TRBD1,TRBJ1-5,-,CASSKGADTHLGPQHF,TGTGCCAGTAGTAAGGGGGCAGACACCCACTTGGGGCCCCAGCATTTT
TRBV19,-,TRBJ2-7,many,CASRKDSVSYEQYF,TGTGCCAGTAGGAAGGACAGTGTCTCCTACGAGCAGTACTTC
TRBV11-2,TRBD2,TRBJ2-5,-,CASSATSGQETQYF,TGTGCCAGCAGCGCGACTAGCGGCCAAGAGACCCAGTACTTC
TRBV7-3,TRBD2,TRBJ2-3,-,CASSLPRLAGGGSTQYF,TGTGCCAGCAGCTTACCCCGGCTAGCGGGGGGGGGCAGTACGCAGTATTTT
TRBV20-1,TRBD1,TRBJ1-4,-,CSAPTQGATNEKLFF,TGCAGTGCACCGACCCAGGGGGCAACTAATGAAAAACTGTTTTTT
TRBV24-1,-,TRBJ2-5,-,CATGALSTPSQETQYF,TGTGCCACCGGGGCCCTGTCGACACCTTCCCAAGAGACCCAGTACTTC
TRBV24-1,-,TRBJ2-1,many,CATSDPPGQGQWDEQFF,TGTGCCACCAGTGATCCCCCCGGGCAGGGCCAGTGGGATGAGCAGTTCTTC
TRBV7-8,-,TRBJ2-7,many,CASSFTEGYEQYF,TGTGCCAGCAGCTTTACGGAAGGCTACGAGCAGTACTTC
TRBV9,-,TRBJ1-1,-,CASSVAGRTEAFF,TGTGCCAGCAGCGTAGCCGGGCGGACTGAAGCTTTCTTT
TRBV20-1,TRBD1,TRBJ1-6,many,CSAIDRGGNSPLHF,TGCAGTGCGATCGACAGGGGCGGCAATTCACCCCTCCACTTT
TRBV2,-,TRBJ1-5,many,CASTGTSEQPQHF,TGTGCCAGCACCGGGACCAGCGAACAGCCCCAGCATTTT
TRBV4-1,-,TRBJ1-1,few,CASSRIGTVAFF,TGCGCCAGCAGCCGTATCGGGACGGTAGCTTTCTTT
TRBV10-2,-,TRBJ1-6,-,CASREYMNSTLNSPLHF,TGCGCCAGCAGGGAATACATGAACAGTACCTTGAATTCACCCCTCCACTTT
TRBV30,TRBD1,TRBJ2-3,-,CAWSALDRDLTDTQYF,TGTGCCTGGAGTGCACTCGACAGGGACCTCACAGATACGCAGTATTTT
TRBV29-1,-,TRBJ1-6,many,CSVLFSGFGSPLHF,TGCAGCGTTCTCTTTTCAGGCTTCGGGTCACCCCTCCACTTT
TRBV19,-,TRBJ1-5,many,CASSIGDRKDQPQHF,TGTGCCAGTAGTATAGGGGACCGGAAGGATCAGCCCCAGCATTTT
TRBV15,TRBD1,TRBJ1-2,-,CATSGQGTAFNYGYTF,TGTGCCACCAGCGGCCAAGGGACAGCTTTTAACTATGGCTACACCTTC
TRBV15,-,TRBJ2-7,-,CATSSQGPYEQYF,TGTGCCACCAGCAGCCAAGGGCCCTACGAGCAGTACTTC
TRBV24-1,TRBD1,TRBJ1-4,once,CATSDPRGGYEKLFF,TGTGCCACCAGTGATCCCAGGGGGGGATATGAAAAACTGTTTTTT
TRBV7-2,TRBD1,TRBJ1-1,-,CASSLAFAGGTEAFF,TGTGCCAGCAGCTTAGCGTTTGCAGGGGGAACTGAAGCTTTCTTT
TRBV2,TRBD1,TRBJ2-7,many,CASSQDRVNYEQYF,TGTGCCAGCAGTCAGGACAGGGTTAACTACGAGCAGTACTTC
TRBV12-3/TRBV12-4,-,TRBJ2-1,-,CASSLVGVYPFF,TGTGCCAGCAGTTTAGTTGGTGTTTACCCCTTCTTC
TRBV9,-,TRBJ2-2,many,CASSTLTEPGELFF,TGTGCCAGCAGCACCCTGACCGAACCCGGGGAGCTGTTTTTT
TRBV7-9,-,TRBJ2-7,many,CASSLEVSYEQYF,TGTGCCAGCAGCTTAGAAGTCTCCTACGAGCAGTACTTC
TRBV10-1,TRBD1,TRBJ1-1,-,CATPGQGEAFF,TGCGCCACCCCCGGACAGGGAGAAGCTTTCTTT
TRBV20-1,-,TRBJ2-1,once,CSAIRRHEQFF,TGCAGTGCTATCAGACGTCATGAGCAGTTCTTC